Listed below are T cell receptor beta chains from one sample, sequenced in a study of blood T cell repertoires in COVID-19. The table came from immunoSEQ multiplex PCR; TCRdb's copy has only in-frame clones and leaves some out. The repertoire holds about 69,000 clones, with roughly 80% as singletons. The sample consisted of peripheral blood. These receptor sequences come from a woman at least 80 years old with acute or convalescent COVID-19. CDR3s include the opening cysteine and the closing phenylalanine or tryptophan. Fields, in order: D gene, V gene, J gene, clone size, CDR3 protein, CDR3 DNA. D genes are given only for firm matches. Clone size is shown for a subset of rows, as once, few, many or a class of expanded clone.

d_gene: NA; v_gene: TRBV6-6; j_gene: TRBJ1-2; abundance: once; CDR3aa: CASSSIRDGYTF; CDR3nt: TGTGCCAGCAGTTCCATCAGGGATGGCTACACCTTC
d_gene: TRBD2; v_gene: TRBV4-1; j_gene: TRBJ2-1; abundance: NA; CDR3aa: CASSQLTSGGNNEQFF; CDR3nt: TGCGCCAGCAGCCAACTGACTAGCGGGGGAAACAATGAGCAGTTCTTC
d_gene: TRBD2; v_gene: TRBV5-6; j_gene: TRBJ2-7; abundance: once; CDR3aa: CASSWGSGGVYEQYF; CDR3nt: TGTGCCAGCAGCTGGGGTAGCGGGGGAGTATACGAGCAGTACTTC
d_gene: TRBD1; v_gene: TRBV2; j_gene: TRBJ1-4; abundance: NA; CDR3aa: CASSGDRREKLFF; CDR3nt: TGTGCCAGCAGTGGGGACAGGCGCGAAAAACTGTTTTTT
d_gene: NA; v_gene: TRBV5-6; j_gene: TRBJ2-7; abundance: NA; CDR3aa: CASSLFGDEQYF; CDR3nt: TGTGCCAGCAGCTTGTTCGGGGACGAGCAGTACTTC
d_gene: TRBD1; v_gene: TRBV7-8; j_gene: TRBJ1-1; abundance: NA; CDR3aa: CASSPGTGDTEAFF; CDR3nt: TGTGCCAGCAGCCCCGGGACAGGAGACACTGAAGCTTTCTTT
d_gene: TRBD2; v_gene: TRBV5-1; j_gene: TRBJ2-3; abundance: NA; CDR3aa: CASSLGTRGTQYF; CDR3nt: TGCGCCAGCAGCTTGGGGACTAGAGGAACGCAGTATTTT
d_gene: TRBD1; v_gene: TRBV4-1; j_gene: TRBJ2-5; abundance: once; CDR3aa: CASSRTGQEQETQYF; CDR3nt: TGCGCCAGCAGCCGAACCGGACAGGAGCAAGAGACCCAGTACTTC
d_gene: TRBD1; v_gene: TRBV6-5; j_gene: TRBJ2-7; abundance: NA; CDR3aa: CASSYSGTGLAYEQYF; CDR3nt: TGTGCCAGCAGTTACTCGGGGACAGGTTTGGCCTACGAGCAGTACTTC
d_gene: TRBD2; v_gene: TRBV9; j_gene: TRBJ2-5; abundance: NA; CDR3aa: CASSQASGGALETQYF; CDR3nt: TGTGCCAGCAGCCAAGCAAGCGGGGGGGCTCTGGAGACCCAGTACTTC
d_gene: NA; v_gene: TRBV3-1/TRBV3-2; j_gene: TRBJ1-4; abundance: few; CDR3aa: CASSNQGTLNEKLFF; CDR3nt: TGTGCCAGCAGCAACCAGGGGACCCTTAATGAAAAACTGTTTTTT
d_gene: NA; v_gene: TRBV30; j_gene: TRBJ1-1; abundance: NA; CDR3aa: CAWHPRGLTEAFF; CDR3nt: TGTGCCTGGCACCCCAGGGGCTTGACTGAAGCTTTCTTT
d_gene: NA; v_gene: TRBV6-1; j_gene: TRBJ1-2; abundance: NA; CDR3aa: CASSEERGIYGYTF; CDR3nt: TGTGCCAGCAGTGAAGAGCGGGGTATCTATGGCTACACCTTC
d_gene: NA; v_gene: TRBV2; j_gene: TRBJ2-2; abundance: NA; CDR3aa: CASSEERANTGELFF; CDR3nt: TGTGCCAGCAGTGAGGAGCGGGCGAACACCGGGGAGCTGTTTTTT
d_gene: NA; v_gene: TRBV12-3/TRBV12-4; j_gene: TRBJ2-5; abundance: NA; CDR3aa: CASSKTGETQYF; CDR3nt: TGTGCCAGCAGTAAAACGGGGGAGACCCAGTACTTC
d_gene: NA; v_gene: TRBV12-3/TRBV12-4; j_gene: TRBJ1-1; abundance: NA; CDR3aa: CASSFASEIEAFF; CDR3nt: TGTGCCAGCAGTTTCGCCAGTGAAATTGAAGCTTTCTTT
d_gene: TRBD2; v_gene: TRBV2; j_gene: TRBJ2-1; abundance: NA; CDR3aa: CASKSRVAGGPTLYNEQFF; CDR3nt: TGTGCCAGCAAATCTAGGGTTGCGGGGGGCCCAACTTTATACAATGAGCAGTTCTTC
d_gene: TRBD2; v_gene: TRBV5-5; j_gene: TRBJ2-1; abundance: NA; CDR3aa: CASSLVKTSAPGEQFF; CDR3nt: TGTGCCAGCAGCTTGGTGAAAACTAGCGCCCCGGGTGAGCAGTTCTTC
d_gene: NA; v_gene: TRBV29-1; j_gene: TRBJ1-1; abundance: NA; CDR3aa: CSVDQNTEAFF; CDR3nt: TGCAGCGTTGATCAGAACACTGAAGCTTTCTTT
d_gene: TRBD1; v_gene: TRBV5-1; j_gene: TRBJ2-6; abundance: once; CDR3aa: CASSFLGQGREGANVLTF; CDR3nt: TGTGCCAGCAGCTTCCTGGGACAGGGGCGTGAAGGGGCCAACGTCCTGACTTTC
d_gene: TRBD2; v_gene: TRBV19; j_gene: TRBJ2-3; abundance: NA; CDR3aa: CATHPAGGLDTQYF; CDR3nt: TGTGCCACCCATCCAGCGGGGGGGCTGGATACGCAGTATTTT
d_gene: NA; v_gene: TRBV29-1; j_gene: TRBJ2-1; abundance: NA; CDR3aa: CSVVGTRSYNEQFF; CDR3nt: TGCAGCGTTGTCGGGACACGATCATACAATGAGCAGTTCTTC
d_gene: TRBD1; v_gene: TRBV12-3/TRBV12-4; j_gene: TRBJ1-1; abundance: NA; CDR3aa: CASSLTGTVEAFF; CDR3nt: TGTGCCAGCAGCCTTACCGGGACAGTAGAAGCTTTCTTT
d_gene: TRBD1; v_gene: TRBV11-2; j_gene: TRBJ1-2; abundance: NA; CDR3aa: CASSSGTGNIYGYTF; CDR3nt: TGTGCCAGCAGCTCTGGGACAGGAAACATCTATGGCTACACCTTC
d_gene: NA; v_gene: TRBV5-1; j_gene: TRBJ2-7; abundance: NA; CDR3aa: CASSLEAGLYEQYF; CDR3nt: TGCGCCAGCAGCTTGGAGGCAGGGCTCTACGAGCAGTACTTC
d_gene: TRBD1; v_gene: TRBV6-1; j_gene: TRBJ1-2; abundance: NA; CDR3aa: CASSELSGGGYTF; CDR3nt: TGTGCCAGCAGTGAATTGTCAGGGGGCGGCTACACCTTC
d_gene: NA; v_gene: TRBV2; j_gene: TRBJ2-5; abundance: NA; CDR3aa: CASSEALGSRGTQYF; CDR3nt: TGTGCCAGCAGTGAAGCGCTTGGGAGTCGAGGGACCCAGTACTTC
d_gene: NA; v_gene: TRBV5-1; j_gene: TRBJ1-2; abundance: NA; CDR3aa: CASSLAPGASGYTF; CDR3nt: TGCGCCAGCAGCTTGGCTCCGGGTGCTAGCGGCTACACCTTC
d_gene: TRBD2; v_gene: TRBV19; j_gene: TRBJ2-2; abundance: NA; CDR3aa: CASSRRAGVSTGELFF; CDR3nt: TGTGCCAGTAGTCGGAGGGCGGGGGTTAGCACCGGGGAGCTGTTTTTT
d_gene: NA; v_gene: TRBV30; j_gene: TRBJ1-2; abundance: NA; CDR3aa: CAWTRENYGYTF; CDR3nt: TGTGCCTGGACTCGAGAGAACTATGGCTACACCTTC
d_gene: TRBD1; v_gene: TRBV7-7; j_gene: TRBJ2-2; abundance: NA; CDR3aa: CASSYGTGGRELFF; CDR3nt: TGTGCTAGCAGCTATGGGACAGGGGGCAGGGAGCTGTTTTTT
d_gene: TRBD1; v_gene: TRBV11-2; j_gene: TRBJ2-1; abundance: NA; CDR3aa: CASSLGTGRGEQFF; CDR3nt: TGTGCCAGCAGCTTAGGGACAGGAAGGGGTGAGCAGTTCTTC
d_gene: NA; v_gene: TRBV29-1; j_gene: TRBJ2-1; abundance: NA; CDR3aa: CSSRGAHNEQFF; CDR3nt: TGCAGCTCACGGGGGGCCCACAATGAGCAGTTCTTC
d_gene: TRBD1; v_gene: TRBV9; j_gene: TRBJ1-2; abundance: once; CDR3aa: CASSVTLGTGTDPYTF; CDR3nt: TGTGCCAGCAGCGTAACCCTCGGGACAGGGACCGACCCCTACACCTTC
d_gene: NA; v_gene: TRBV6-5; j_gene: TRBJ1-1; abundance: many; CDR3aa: CASSYGGGEAFF; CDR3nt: TGTGCCAGCAGTTACGGCGGAGGTGAAGCTTTCTTT
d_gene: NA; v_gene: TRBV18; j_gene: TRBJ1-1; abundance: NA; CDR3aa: CASSPSQNTEAFF; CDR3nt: TGTGCCAGCTCACCGAGTCAGAACACTGAAGCTTTCTTT
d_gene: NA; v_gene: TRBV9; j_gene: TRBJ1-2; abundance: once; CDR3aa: CASSVSGTPMGYTF; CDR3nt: TGTGCCAGCAGCGTTTCCGGGACACCCATGGGCTACACCTTC
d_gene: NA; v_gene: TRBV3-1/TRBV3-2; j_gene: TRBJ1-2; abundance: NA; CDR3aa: CASSQDTNGYTF; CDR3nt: TGTGCCAGCAGCCAAGATACAAATGGCTACACCTTC
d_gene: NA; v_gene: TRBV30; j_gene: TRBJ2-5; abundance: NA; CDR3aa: CAWSVIAPAVGQYF; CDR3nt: TGTGCCTGGAGTGTAATCGCCCCGGCGGTCGGCCAGTACTTC
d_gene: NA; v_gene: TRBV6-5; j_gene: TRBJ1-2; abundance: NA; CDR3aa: CASSFEGLRGYGYTF; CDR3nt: TGTGCCAGCAGTTTCGAGGGGCTGCGGGGATATGGCTACACCTTC
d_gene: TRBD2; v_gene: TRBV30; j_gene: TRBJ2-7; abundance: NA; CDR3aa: CAWSPARGSAPYEQYF; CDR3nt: TGTGCCTGGAGTCCCGCGCGGGGGAGTGCTCCCTACGAGCAGTACTTC
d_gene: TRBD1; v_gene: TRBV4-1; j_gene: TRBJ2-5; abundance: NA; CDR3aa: CASSQDPTGGRGETQYF; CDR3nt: TGCGCCAGCAGCCAAGACCCGACAGGGGGTCGCGGAGAGACCCAGTACTTC